The next 25 T cell receptor beta chains were all read from a single sample in a study of blood T cells in healthy people across ages. A second PCR of 7 to 11 cycles used a sample-barcoded 5' primer and a J-beta primer mix. TCRdb called the 5' RACE reads again in MiXCR, with one record for every CDR3 protein. Found here are 550,000 to 650,000 distinct CDR3 sequences, approximately 26% of them singletons; the top ten hold approximately 4%. These records were also assigned to another study, of T cells of mothers and their children.

The specimen sequenced was blood. The source of these receptors is a boy between 2 and 10 years old in good health.

This sequence joins TRBV12-3 or TRBV12-4 and TRBJ2-2; 8 nucleotides agree with TRBD2. The junction had 9 bases not matched to a gene; V was cut back by 5 bases and J by 7 bases. The CDR3 runs 15 residues. The CDR3 sequence is CASSQSGSNNGELFF. The CDR3 DNA sequence: TGTGCCAGCAGTCAAAGCGGGAGTAATAACGGGGAGCTGTTTTTT.

The sample holds a few counts of this clonotype. The junction departs from germline at one end; a sequencing error may be responsible. The chain combines TRBV11-3 with TRBJ2-1; weak D call: TRBD1 (5 bases). Germline CDR1 is SGHNT and CDR2 is YENEEA. The CDR3 length is 15 residues. The CDR3 nucleotides are TGTGCCAGTAGCTTAGGGGTAGCTTCCTACAATGAGCAGTTCTTC. Residues: CASSLGVASYNEQFF.

The rearrangement links TRBV12-3 or TRBV12-4 to TRBJ1-2; D is unresolved. The CDR3 runs to 12 residues. Trimming removed 7 bases at V and 7 bases at J, with 13 bases between. The CDR3 DNA is TGTGCCAGCAACTTTGGAAATCGTGGCTACACCTTC. It translates to CASNFGNRGYTF.

The genes are TRBV15 and TRBJ2-5, with D unclear. The end of the DNA fits TRBJ2-7 better, so the J call may be wrong. CDR3 size: 13 residues. Looked up from germline, CDR1 is LNHNV and CDR2 is YYDKDF (reference sequence). CDR3 protein: CATSMGFPYEQYF. In DNA, the CDR3 is TGTGCCACCAGCATGGGGTTCCCCTACGAGCAGTACTTC.

There are a few counts of this clonotype. J is TRBJ2-1 and V is TRBV20-1; 7 bases are a match to TRBD2. The V and J ends lost 0 bases and 4 bases, in that order; junction bases with no gene match: 12. This CDR3 is built from 17 residues. The germline V gene has CDR1 DFQATT and CDR2 SNEGSKA (reference sequence). CDR3 sequence (DNA): TGCAGTGCTAGAGATAGGATCGGGAGCGGGGCTTACAATGAGCAGTTCTTC. Residues: CSARDRIGSGAYNEQFF.

This clonotype was counted only a few times. The V call is TRBV12-5, the J call TRBJ2-1; no clear D gene. Germline-derived CDR1 and CDR2 are LGHNT and FRNRAP. With 5 bases removed from V and 2 bases from J, the gap between germline ends came to 7 bases. The CDR3 is made up of 13 amino acids. The CDR3 sequence is CASGPTTYNEQFF. CDR3 sequence (DNA): TGTGCTAGTGGTCCCACGACCTACAATGAGCAGTTCTTC.

This chain joins TRBV12-3 or TRBV12-4 and TRBJ1-4; the D gene is possibly TRBD1 (5 bases). The germline V and J ends were trimmed by 4 bases and 8 bases, with 17 bases remaining between them. The length of the CDR3 is 15 residues. The CDR3 spells CASSSFRERSEKLFF. CDR3 bases: TGTGCCAGCAGTTCATTCAGGGAGCGGTCCGAAAAACTGTTTTTT.

This clonotype was picked up a small number of times. CDR3 sequence reads: CASRGQGNYEQYF. CDR3 in DNA: TGTGCCAGCAGGGGACAGGGGAACTACGAGCAGTACTTC. This chain uses TRBV12-3 or TRBV12-4 with TRBJ2-1; 10 bases align to TRBD1. The better agreement between TRBJ2-7 and the DNA end casts doubt on the J call. CDR3 size: 13 residues.

This clonotype was detected many times. The chain links TRBV12-3 or TRBV12-4 to TRBJ1-4; 9 positions agree with TRBD1. V lost 7 bases and J lost 4; bases outside the gene matches: 10. This CDR3 region has 16 residues. CDR3 sequence reads: CASNGGQGLFNEKLFF. CDR3 coding DNA: TGTGCCAGCAACGGGGGACAGGGACTCTTTAATGAAAAACTGTTTTTT.

This clonotype occurred a few times. The CDR3 nucleotides read TGTGCCACCAGTGAGGGGACAGGGAAAAACACCCAGTACTTC. It specifies CATSEGTGKNTQYF. The chain combines TRBV24-1 with TRBJ2-5; 9 bases fit TRBD1. Unmatched junction bases numbered 7, after V lost 4 bases and J lost 8 bases. The CDR3 loop spans 14 amino acids. CDR1 and CDR2 from the germline V gene are KGHDR and SFDVKD.

CDR3 amino acids: CSAHYPDSQETQYF. CDR3 bases: TGCAGTGCCCACTATCCCGACTCCCAAGAGACCCAGTACTTC. The V and J genes are TRBV20-1 and TRBJ2-5; D ambiguous. CDR1 is DFQATT and CDR2 is SNEGSKA in the germline V gene (reference sequence). V lost 6 bases and J lost 1, with 15 bases in between. This CDR3 is 14 amino acids long.

This clonotype was seen only a few times. This chain links TRBV12-3 or TRBV12-4 with TRBJ1-5; D might be TRBD1 (5 bases). The CDR3 is 14 amino acids. Trimming shortened V by 6 bases and J by 7 bases, and 16 bases separated the two germline ends. The CDR3 loop is CASSPTGTLQPQHF. CDR3 DNA sequence: TGTGCCAGCAGCCCGACCGGGACGCTGCAGCCCCAGCATTTT.

V gene TRBV29-1 combines with J gene TRBJ1-4; weak D call: TRBD1 (5 bases). The CDR3 totals 12 residues. The V gene lost 7 bases and the J gene lost 7 bases, with 13 bases spanning the gap. Germline V gene data show CDR1 as SQVTM and CDR2 as ANQGSEA. The CDR3 region is CSGGRDGEKLFF. Here the CDR3 DNA reads TGCAGCGGAGGCCGGGACGGTGAAAAACTGTTTTTT. Filled out from reference TRBV29-1 and TRBJ1-4, the complete variable domain reads SAVISQKPSRDICQRGTSLTIQCQVDSQVTMMFWYRQQPGQSLTLIATANQGSEATYESGFVIDKFPISRPNLTFSTLTVSNMSPEDSSIYLCSGGRDGEKLFFGSGTQLSVL.

Concerning this clonotype itself: At one of its ends the junction is not consistent with the germline gene, which may arise from a read error. The rearrangement links TRBV3-1 to TRBJ2-5, with D perhaps TRBD2 (6 bases). The CDR3 runs to 11 residues. CDR1 is LGHDT and CDR2 is YNNKEL in the germline V gene (reference sequence). In nucleotides, the CDR3 is TGTGCCAGCAGCCAGTTTCGGGAGAGTTTCTTC. This encodes CASSQFRESFF.

The chain has TRBV6-5 and TRBJ2-5, with D perhaps TRBD1 (6 bases). This CDR3 is built from 14 residues. Trimming left V 0 bases short and J 5 bases short, with 10 bases between. Germline-derived CDR1 and CDR2 are MNHEY and SVGAGI. DNA of the CDR3: TGTGCCAGCAGTTACTCGTGGGGGCACGAGACCCAGTACTTC. Translation: CASSYSWGHETQYF.

This clonotype was detected only a few times. The chain joins TRBV5-6 to TRBJ2-7; 13 nucleotides line up with TRBD2. The J call may be faulty, since TRBJ2-1 better matches the DNA end. Germline CDR1 and CDR2: SGHDT and YYEEEE. This CDR3 comprises 15 residues. CDR3 DNA sequence: TGTGCCAGCAGTTTACTAGCGGGAGGGCGTCATGAGCAGTTCTTC. It translates to CASSLLAGGRHEQFF.

The genes are TRBV6-4 and TRBJ2-1, with no clear D. V shed 0 bases and J shed 6 bases, with 12 bases lying between them. This CDR3 is 15 amino acids long. Looked up from germline, CDR1 is MRHNA and CDR2 is SNTAGT. This CDR3 reads CASSDSPGLGNEQFF. The CDR3 DNA reads as TGTGCCAGCAGTGACTCGCCGGGTCTTGGCAATGAGCAGTTCTTC.

This clonotype appeared a few times. This sequence joins TRBV12-5 and TRBJ2-1, with D perhaps matching TRBD1 (5 bases). Trimming left V 6 bases short and J 12 bases short, with 12 bases between. The CDR3 has 11 residues. In germline, CDR1 is LGHNT, CDR2 FRNRAP. The CDR3 coding sequence is TGTGCTAGTGGATTAATGGGGCGGCAGTTCTTC. It codes for CASGLMGRQFF.

The CDR3 region is CAWSKGSFRSSDEQYF. CDR3 bases: TGTGCCTGGAGTAAGGGGAGTTTCAGGAGCTCTGACGAGCAGTACTTC. V gene TRBV30 combines with J gene TRBJ2-7; D is perhaps TRBD1 or TRBD2 (5 bases each). Trimming took off 2 bases at V and 5 bases at J, with 22 bases between the two ends. The CDR3 covers 16 residues. Germline V gene sequence: CDR1 GTSNPN, CDR2 SVGIG (reference sequence).

This clonotype was recorded a few times. The rearrangement joins TRBV10-3 to TRBJ1-1, with a weak D call TRBD1 (5 bases). CDR1 is ENHRY and CDR2 is SYGVKD in the germline V gene. The V and J ends lost 6 bases and 1 base respectively, with 12 bases between them. The CDR3 has 14 amino acids. The CDR3 is CAISPGTENTEAFF. The CDR3, as DNA: TGTGCCATCAGCCCCGGGACCGAGAACACTGAAGCTTTCTTT.

This clonotype showed up just a few times. The J gene is TRBJ2-5, the V gene TRBV9; 12 bases are a match to TRBD2. Matching the DNA end better, TRBJ2-1 makes the J call doubtful. Germline CDR1 is SGDLS and CDR2 is YYNGEE. This CDR3 has 21 amino acids. Here the CDR3 reads CASSASSTTSGRKLGYNEQFF. CDR3 bases: TGTGCCAGCAGCGCATCTTCTACAACTAGCGGGAGGAAGCTCGGGTACAATGAGCAGTTCTTC.

This clonotype has a handful of counts. The chain is built from TRBV29-1 and TRBJ2-1; 7 nucleotides agree with TRBD2. V gave up 3 bases and J gave up 7 bases; unmatched junction bases: 3. Germline V gene sequence: CDR1 SQVTM, CDR2 ANQGSEA. This CDR3 is built from 12 residues. CDR3 nucleotide sequence: TGCAGCGTTGAGGCCGGGAGGAATGAGCAGTTCTTC. It codes for CSVEAGRNEQFF.

The rearrangement uses TRBV16 and TRBJ2-5, with D perhaps TRBD2 (6 bases). The J call may be mistaken, given a closer DNA end match to TRBJ2-7. The CDR3 is 13 amino acids. The V gene's germline CDR1 is KGHSY and CDR2 FQNENV. The CDR3 is CASSSRRAYEQYF. CDR3 nucleotides: TGTGCCAGCAGCTCTAGGAGGGCCTACGAGCAGTACTTC.

J is TRBJ2-1 and V is TRBV5-1, with 7 nucleotides matching TRBD2. Germline CDR1 and CDR2: SGHRS and YFSETQ. The CDR3 is made up of 15 amino acids. V trimming: 0 bases; J trimming: 3 bases; junction bases outside the gene matches: 3. This chain's CDR3 is CASSLDGEGYNEQFF. The CDR3 DNA reads TGCGCCAGCAGCTTGGATGGGGAGGGCTACAATGAGCAGTTCTTC.

The rearrangement joins TRBV18 to TRBJ2-5; unclear D gene. This CDR3 has 14 amino acids. Per the germline V gene, CDR1 is KGHSH and CDR2 is LQKENI. Between the trimmed V and J ends, which lost 3 bases and 2 bases, there was a span of 10 bases. Here the CDR3 DNA reads TGTGCCAGCTCACCTGGTGGGCAGCAAGAGACCCAGTACTTC. This gives the protein CASSPGGQQETQYF.